The 32 T cell receptor beta chains below were found in one sample sequenced in a study of T-cell memory formation after mild COVID-19. TCRdb re-analysed the 5' RACE reads in MiXCR, keeping a single row per CDR3 protein. Among hundreds of thousands of distinct CDR3 sequences listed, more than 20% were seen once. The sequenced material came from PBMCs or a T cell subset sorted from them (not recorded which). These receptors all stem from an adult woman who had mild COVID-19 (a few samples of this study predate the infection). Cell type and time point are not known.

This clonotype has more than one count but fewer than ten. This chain joins TRBV7-2 and TRBJ2-7, with no clear D. V was trimmed by 1 base and J by 6 bases, leaving 10 bases between them. This CDR3 is built from 13 residues. From germline, CDR1 is SGHTA and CDR2 FQGNSA. The CDR3: CASSLVLLGEQYF. The CDR3 nucleotides read TGTGCCAGCAGCTTAGTCTTATTGGGCGAGCAGTACTTC.

The V and J genes are TRBV18 and TRBJ1-2, with a possible D match to TRBD1 (5 bases). CDR3 size: 14 residues. Germline V gene data show CDR1 as KGHSH and CDR2 as LQKENI. Trimming pared 3 bases from V and 6 bases from J, leaving 14 bases between. CDR3 sequence (DNA): TGTGCCAGCTCACCTTCCCAGGGTATCGATGGCTACACCTTC. Translation gives CASSPSQGIDGYTF.

This chain connects TRBV3-1 to TRBJ2-3, with a possible D match to TRBD2 (7 bases). This CDR3 has 15 residues. Trimming removed 1 base from V and 4 bases from J, with 12 bases in between. CDR1 LGHDT and CDR2 YNNKEL come from the germline V gene (reference sequence). The CDR3 loop is CASSQGGGPSDTQYF. The CDR3 DNA reads as TGTGCCAGCAGCCAAGGCGGGGGCCCATCAGATACGCAGTATTTT.

V usage is TRBV12-3 or TRBV12-4 and J usage is TRBJ1-1; D perhaps matches TRBD1 (6 bases). The CDR3 contains 15 residues. V lost 6 bases, J lost 1 base, and 15 bases lay in between. CDR3 coding DNA: TGTGCCAGCAGCCTGGGGGACATATGGAACACTGAAGCTTTCTTT. As protein: CASSLGDIWNTEAFF.

The V call is TRBV5-5, the J call TRBJ1-5; D is unclear. CDR3 length: 15 residues. Germline CDR1 and CDR2: SGHKS and YYEKEE (reference sequence). V was clipped by 3 bases and J by 2 bases, with 12 bases between them. CDR3: CASSYSTVRNQPQHF. CDR3 nucleotides: TGTGCCAGCAGCTACAGCACGGTGCGCAATCAGCCCCAGCATTTT.

This clonotype was counted between two and nine times. The chain is built from TRBV7-9 and TRBJ2-4; D is ambiguous. V gave up 5 bases and J gave up 4 bases, with 15 bases separating them. Germline V gives CDR1 SEHNR, CDR2 FQNEAQ (reference sequence). This CDR3 region has 15 residues. The CDR3 spells CASSTQKGEKNIQYF. DNA for the CDR3: TGTGCCAGCAGCACCCAGAAGGGCGAGAAAAACATTCAGTACTTC.

This chain joins TRBV24-1 and TRBJ2-1; 7 nucleotides align to TRBD2. Germline assignment: CDR1 KGHDR and CDR2 SFDVKD. CDR3 length: 15 residues. V lost 3 bases, J lost 6 bases, and 7 bases stayed unmatched. This chain's CDR3 is CATSDPTGLFNEQFF. The CDR3 nucleotides read TGTGCCACCAGTGATCCGACGGGACTATTCAATGAGCAGTTCTTC.

This clonotype has a handful of counts. The chain joins TRBV7-8 to TRBJ2-1; 13 nucleotides match TRBD2. The CDR3 totals 18 residues. The V segment lost 5 bases and the J segment 7 bases; nucleotides outside the gene matches: 14. The germline CDR1 and CDR2 sequences are SGHVS and FQNEAQ. The CDR3 region has the DNA TGTGCCAGCAGCCCACGACGCTCCGGGACTAGCGGGAAGAATGAGCAGTTCTTC. Protein sequence: CASSPRRSGTSGKNEQFF. The complete variable domain, with remaining parts taken from reference TRBV7-8 and TRBJ2-1, reads GAGVSQSPRYKVAKRGQDVALRCDPISGHVSLFWYQQALGQGPEFLTYFQNEAQLDKSGLPSDRFFAERPEGSVSTLKIQRTQQEDSAVYLCASSPRRSGTSGKNEQFFGPGTRLTVL.

This clonotype was recorded a few times. The gene calls are TRBV9 and TRBJ2-1; 16 positions agree with TRBD2. The CDR3 sequence is 23 residues long. Trimming removed 3 bases from V and 2 bases from J; junction bases left unmatched: 20. The germline CDR1 and CDR2 sequences are SGDLS and YYNGEE. The CDR3 spells CASSEPKEGLAGGEHTTYNEQFF. The CDR3 DNA reads as TGTGCCAGCAGCGAGCCGAAAGAGGGACTAGCGGGGGGGGAACACACCACCTACAATGAGCAGTTCTTC.

The rearrangement uses TRBV7-2 and TRBJ2-1; 9 bases map to TRBD2. V lost 5 bases, J lost 6 bases, and 8 bases stayed unmatched. The length of the CDR3 is 15 residues. The germline V gene has CDR1 SGHTA and CDR2 FQGNSA. The CDR3 reads CASSPLAGVGNEQFF. CDR3 DNA sequence: TGTGCCAGCAGCCCCTTAGCGGGAGTAGGCAATGAGCAGTTCTTC.

The chain is built from TRBV5-1 and TRBJ2-5, with D possibly being TRBD2 (5 bases). Per germline, CDR1 SGHRS and CDR2 YFSETQ. V was shortened by 1 base and J by 5 bases, with 15 bases between the two germline ends. The CDR3 loop spans 15 amino acids. DNA of the CDR3: TGCGCCAGCAGCTTGTGGGGAGCCCTTGCGGAGACCCAGTACTTC. Translated, it gives CASSLWGALAETQYF.

The V and J genes are TRBV5-1 and TRBJ2-5; 8 bases fit TRBD1. The CDR3 extends over 15 amino acids. The germline gives CDR1 SGHRS, CDR2 YFSETQ. The trim removed 0 bases at V and 0 bases at J, leaving 1 base unmatched. The chain's CDR3 is CASSLGTGNQETQYF. DNA of the CDR3: TGCGCCAGCAGCTTGGGGACAGGGAACCAAGAGACCCAGTACTTC. The full variable domain, rest sourced from reference TRBV5-1 and TRBJ2-5, is KAGVTQTPRYLIKTRGQQVTLSCSPISGHRSVSWYQQTPGQGLQFLFEYFSETQRNKGNFPGRFSGRQFSNSRSEMNVSTLELGDSALYLCASSLGTGNQETQYFGPGTRLLVL.

This clonotype occurred a few times. The chain couples TRBV19 to TRBJ2-1; TRBD1 aligns across 7 bases. Germline loops: CDR1 LNHDA, CDR2 SQIVND (reference sequence). This CDR3 spans 13 amino acids. Trimming cost V 4 bases and J 8 bases; bases outside gene matches: 5. The CDR3 bases are TGTGCCAGTAGTACGACAGGGTTCCATGAGCAGTTCTTC. Translated: CASSTTGFHEQFF. Looking up the rest from reference TRBV19 and TRBJ2-1 gives the full variable domain: DGGITQSPKYLFRKEGQNVTLSCEQNLNHDAMYWYRQDPGQGLRLIYYSQIVNDFQKGDIAEGYSVSREKKESFPLTVTSAQKNPTAFYLCASSTTGFHEQFFGPGTRLTVL.

This sequence joins TRBV6-1 and TRBJ2-2; possibly TRBD2 for D (7 bases). The CDR3 is made up of 14 amino acids. The V end lost 7 bases, the J end lost 5 bases, and 14 bases lay between the germline ends. Germline V CDR1 and CDR2: MNHNS, SASEGT. The CDR3 region is CASTTRGRTGELFF. CDR3 coding DNA: TGTGCCAGCACTACGCGGGGGCGAACCGGGGAGCTGTTTTTT.

This clonotype was observed a handful of times. The chain is built from TRBV20-1 and TRBJ2-7; 8 bases are a match to TRBD2. This CDR3 comprises 12 residues. The ends lost 7 bases at V and 1 base at J; junction bases unmatched: 3. Germline V gene lookup returns CDR1 DFQATT and CDR2 SNEGSKA (reference sequence). CDR3 bases: TGCAGTGTCAGCGGGGGATCCTACGAGCAGTACTTC. This codes for CSVSGGSYEQYF.

This clonotype was detected only once. The J gene is TRBJ2-1, the V gene TRBV4-3; the match to TRBD2 covers 10 bases. Germline lookup yields CDR1 LGHNA and CDR2 YSLEER. This CDR3 has 19 amino acids. V was pared by 0 bases and J by 3 bases, with 11 bases of the junction left unmatched. The CDR3 DNA is TGCGCCAGCAGCCAAGATCCGGTTGGGCTAGCGGGGGACTACAATGAGCAGTTCTTC. This gives the protein CASSQDPVGLAGDYNEQFF.

This clonotype was seen more than once but under ten times. This chain uses TRBV7-9 with TRBJ2-1, with 14 bases lining up with TRBD2. V was clipped by 4 bases and J by 1 base; unmatched bases: 3. This CDR3 contains 17 residues. CDR1 and CDR2 (germline): SEHNR, FQNEAQ (reference sequence). CDR3 coding DNA: TGTGCCAGCAGCTCGGGACTAGCGGGAGTGTCCTACAATGAGCAGTTCTTC. This translates into CASSSGLAGVSYNEQFF.

Worth noting for this clonotype: One end of the junction fails to match germline, which may point to a read error. V gene TRBV7-7 combines with J gene TRBJ1-3; D gene uncertain. The CDR3 loop spans 15 amino acids. The germline V gene has CDR1 SSHAT and CDR2 FNYEAQ (reference sequence). This CDR3 is CASSLNKGTGNTIYF. The CDR3 DNA follows: TGTGCTAGCAGCTTGAACAAAGGAACAGGAAACACCATATATTTT.

The V and J genes are TRBV19 and TRBJ1-5; perhaps TRBD1 as D (6 bases). This CDR3 region has 14 residues. V lost 5 bases to trimming and J lost 5 bases, with 13 bases between them. From germline, CDR1 is LNHDA and CDR2 SQIVND (reference sequence). CDR3 sequence: CASSQGNKDQPQHF. The CDR3 DNA reads as TGTGCCAGTAGTCAGGGGAACAAGGATCAGCCCCAGCATTTT. The full variable domain, with the rest looked up from reference TRBV19 and TRBJ1-5, is DGGITQSPKYLFRKEGQNVTLSCEQNLNHDAMYWYRQDPGQGLRLIYYSQIVNDFQKGDIAEGYSVSREKKESFPLTVTSAQKNPTAFYLCASSQGNKDQPQHFGDGTRLSIL.

This clonotype was seen a handful of times. The rearrangement links TRBV20-1 to TRBJ2-3, with D perhaps matching TRBD2 (5 bases). Germline V gene data show CDR1 as DFQATT and CDR2 as SNEGSKA (reference sequence). Trimming pared 1 base from V and 6 bases from J, leaving 26 bases between. CDR3 length: 18 residues. The CDR3 protein is CSARVQVVTTGNIDTQYF. CDR3 coding DNA: TGCAGTGCTAGAGTTCAGGTCGTGACTACGGGGAATATTGATACGCAGTATTTT.

This clonotype has more than one count but fewer than ten. The rearrangement links TRBV12-3 or TRBV12-4 to TRBJ1-2; D is unresolved. CDR3 size: 14 residues. The V end was cut by 3 bases, the J end by 8 bases, with 16 bases between. The DNA for the CDR3 is TGTGCCAGCAGTTTTGGGTCCCGAGTGGAGGGCTACACCTTC. Protein sequence: CASSFGSRVEGYTF.

This clonotype occurred a few times. V usage is TRBV9 and J usage is TRBJ2-5; 10 nucleotides agree with TRBD2. This CDR3 has 17 amino acids. Germline V CDR1 and CDR2: SGDLS, YYNGEE. V gave up 4 bases and J gave up 7 bases; unmatched junction bases: 16. The CDR3 region is CASSLDRGSGGPGTQYF. The CDR3 DNA reads TGTGCCAGCAGCCTCGACCGGGGTAGCGGGGGGCCAGGGACCCAGTACTTC.

This clonotype was detected a few times. The chain links TRBV2 to TRBJ1-5, with 12 bases aligning to TRBD1. This CDR3 comprises 20 residues. With 6 bases clipped from V and 0 bases from J, the junction kept 15 bases outside the gene matches. CDR1 is SNHLY, CDR2 FYNNEI, per germline. The CDR3 sequence is CASSKRVGQGASHSNQPQHF. The CDR3 region has the DNA TGTGCCAGCAGCAAAAGGGTGGGACAGGGGGCCAGCCATAGCAATCAGCCCCAGCATTTT.

This clonotype turned up a few times. V usage is TRBV5-1 and J usage is TRBJ2-7; D gene uncertain. The CDR3 is 14 amino acids. V was pared by 3 bases and J by 3 bases, with 13 bases between. Germline CDR1 SGHRS, CDR2 YFSETQ. CDR3 region: CASSSGTSLYEQYF. DNA of the CDR3: TGCGCCAGCAGCTCTGGTACTTCCCTCTACGAGCAGTACTTC.

The chain carries TRBV27 and TRBJ2-5; tentative D call: TRBD2 (6 bases). V lost 2 bases, J lost 5 bases, and 15 bases lay in between. This CDR3 spans 15 amino acids. Germline V gives CDR1 MNHEY, CDR2 SMNVEV (reference sequence). The CDR3 DNA reads TGTGCCAGCAGTTTAGGGGGACTTATAGTGGAGACCCAGTACTTC. Its protein product is CASSLGGLIVETQYF.

The sample holds a few counts of this clonotype. V and J are TRBV18 and TRBJ2-7, with D perhaps TRBD2 (6 bases). Trimming pared 8 bases from V and 1 base from J, leaving 15 bases between. This CDR3 has 14 residues. The germline CDR1 and CDR2 sequences are KGHSH and LQKENI. As DNA, the CDR3 is TGTGCCAGCACAAGGGACTCGGCTTCCTACGAGCAGTACTTC. This codes for CASTRDSASYEQYF.

A few counts support this clonotype. The rearrangement joins TRBV27 to TRBJ2-7; D might be TRBD1 (5 bases). CDR1 and CDR2 from the germline V gene are MNHEY and SMNVEV (reference sequence). Trimming took off 3 bases at V and 2 bases at J, with 11 bases between the two ends. This CDR3 spans 14 amino acids. CDR3 sequence: CASSFGHSTYEQYF. The CDR3 DNA is TGTGCCAGCAGTTTCGGACACTCAACCTACGAGCAGTACTTC.

This clonotype was detected only a few times. V gene TRBV20-1 combines with J gene TRBJ2-1; D is uncertain. CDR1 is DFQATT, CDR2 SNEGSKA, per germline (reference sequence). The CDR3 sequence is 14 residues long. V shed 2 bases and J shed 4 bases, with 12 bases lying between them. In DNA form, the CDR3 reads TGCAGTGCTAGAAACGCTCTCTTATACAATGAGCAGTTCTTC. Its translation: CSARNALLYNEQFF.

V is TRBV20-1 and J is TRBJ2-1; perhaps TRBD1 as D (5 bases). Germline V lookup: CDR1 DFQATT, CDR2 SNEGSKA (reference sequence). CDR3 length equals 15 residues. The DNA for the CDR3 is TGCAGGCCCTCGGGTCCCAGGGAATCCTACAATGAGCAGTTCTTC. Protein sequence: CRPSGPRESYNEQFF.

The table lists this clonotype with a few counts. The chain recombines TRBV10-3 with TRBJ1-1; D perhaps matches TRBD1 (5 bases). Trimming removed 8 bases at V and 4 bases at J, with 23 bases between. The germline CDR1 and CDR2 sequences are ENHRY and SYGVKD. The CDR3 runs 16 residues. DNA of the CDR3: TGTGCCATCTCAGAAGGAGTCGGGGCGCCTGGCACTGAAGCTTTCTTT. The encoded protein is CAISEGVGAPGTEAFF.

This clonotype has only a few counts. The chain couples TRBV7-6 to TRBJ2-7, with TRBD2 matching 12 bases. This CDR3 region has 16 residues. V trimming: 4 bases; J trimming: 3 bases; junction bases outside the gene matches: 7. Looked up from germline, CDR1 is SGHVS and CDR2 is FNYEAQ. The CDR3 DNA is TGTGCCAGCAGCTCCAGACTAGCGGGGGACTTCTACGAGCAGTACTTC. Translation gives CASSSRLAGDFYEQYF.

This sequence joins TRBV10-3 and TRBJ2-7, with D maybe TRBD1 (6 bases). The CDR3 spans 14 residues. Germline CDR1 reads ENHRY; CDR2 reads SYGVKD. Trimming pared 6 bases from V and 1 base from J, leaving 13 bases between. DNA for the CDR3: TGTGCCATCAGGGACAGTGAACGTTCCTACGAGCAGTACTTC. It encodes CAIRDSERSYEQYF.